This passage covers 2 T cell receptor beta chains from one sample sequenced in a study of T cells of healthy individuals. TCRdb re-derived calls from the 5' RACE reads in MiXCR, one entry per CDR3 protein. Of fewer than 70,000 distinct CDR3 sequences listed, roughly 15% are singletons. The receptors come from a human donor in good health.

This clonotype was observed many times. The CDR3 nucleotides read TGCAGCGGAGCAAGGACAGTAGGAAACACTGAAGCTTTCTTT. Translation gives CSGARTVGNTEAFF. This chain links TRBV29-1 with TRBJ1-1; tentatively, D is TRBD1 (6 bases). V dropped 7 bases and J dropped 2 bases, with 17 bases sitting between them. Germline-derived CDR1 and CDR2 are SQVTM and ANQGSEA. CDR3 size: 14 residues.

V and J are TRBV9 and TRBJ2-7; 9 bases fit TRBD2. Trimming cost V 4 bases and J 4 bases; bases outside gene matches: 9. Per the germline V gene, CDR1 is SGDLS and CDR2 is YYNGEE. The CDR3 totals 15 residues. In DNA form, the CDR3 reads TGTGCCAGCAGCTCCCGCGGTAGCGGGAGTTACGAGCAGTACTTC. Amino acid sequence: CASSSRGSGSYEQYF. The variable domain in full, with the rest retrieved from reference TRBV9 and TRBJ2-7, is DSGVTQTPKHLITATGQRVTLRCSPRSGDLSVYWYQQSLDQGLQFLIQYYNGEERAKGNILERFSAQQFPDLHSELNLSSLELGDSALYFCASSSRGSGSYEQYFGPGTRLTVT.